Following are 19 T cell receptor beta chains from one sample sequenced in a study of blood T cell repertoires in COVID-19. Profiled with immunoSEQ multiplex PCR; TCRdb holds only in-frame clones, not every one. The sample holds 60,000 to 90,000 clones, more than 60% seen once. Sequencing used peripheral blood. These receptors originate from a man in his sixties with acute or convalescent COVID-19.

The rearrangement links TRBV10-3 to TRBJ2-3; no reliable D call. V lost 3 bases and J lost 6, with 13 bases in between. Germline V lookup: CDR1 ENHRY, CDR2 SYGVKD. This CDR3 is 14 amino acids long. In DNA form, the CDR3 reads TGTGCCATCAGTGATTCCCTCTCCGAGGATACGCAGTATTTT. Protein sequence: CAISDSLSEDTQYF.

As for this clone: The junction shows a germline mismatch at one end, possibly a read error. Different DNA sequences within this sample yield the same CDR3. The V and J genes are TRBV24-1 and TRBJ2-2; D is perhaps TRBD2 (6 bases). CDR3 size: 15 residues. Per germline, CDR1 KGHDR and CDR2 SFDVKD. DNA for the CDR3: TGTGCCACCAGTGATACCCCAGGAGGGGCCGGAGAGCTGTTTTTT. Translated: CATSDTPGGAGELFF.

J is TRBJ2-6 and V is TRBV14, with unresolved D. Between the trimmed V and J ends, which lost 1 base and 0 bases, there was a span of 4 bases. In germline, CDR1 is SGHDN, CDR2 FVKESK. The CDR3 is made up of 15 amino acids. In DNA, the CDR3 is TGTGCCAGCAGCCAAGTCGGCTCTGGGGCCAACGTCCTGACTTTC. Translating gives CASSQVGSGANVLTF.

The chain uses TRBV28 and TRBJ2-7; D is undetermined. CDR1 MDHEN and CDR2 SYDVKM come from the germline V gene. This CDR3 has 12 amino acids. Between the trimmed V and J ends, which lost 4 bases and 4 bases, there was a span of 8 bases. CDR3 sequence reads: CASSSLSYEQYF. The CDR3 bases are TGTGCCAGCAGTTCCCTGAGTTACGAGCAGTACTTC.

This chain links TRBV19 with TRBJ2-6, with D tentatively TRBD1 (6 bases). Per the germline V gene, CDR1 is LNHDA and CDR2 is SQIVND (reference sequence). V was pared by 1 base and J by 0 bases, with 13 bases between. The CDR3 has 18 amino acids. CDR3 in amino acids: CASSIARTAASGANVLTF. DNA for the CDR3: TGTGCCAGTAGTATAGCGCGGACAGCTGCCTCTGGGGCCAACGTCCTGACTTTC.

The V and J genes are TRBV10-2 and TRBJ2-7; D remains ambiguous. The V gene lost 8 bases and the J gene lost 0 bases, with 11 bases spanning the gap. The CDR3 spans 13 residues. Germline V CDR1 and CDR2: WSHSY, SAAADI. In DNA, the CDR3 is TGCGCCAGCCGCGGCAGTTCCTCCTACGAGCAGTACGTC. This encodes CASRGSSSYEQYV.

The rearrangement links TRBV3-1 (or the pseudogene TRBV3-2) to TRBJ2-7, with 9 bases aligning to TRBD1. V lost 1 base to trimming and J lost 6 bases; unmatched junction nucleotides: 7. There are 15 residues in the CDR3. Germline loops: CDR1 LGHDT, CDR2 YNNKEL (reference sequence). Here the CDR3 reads CASSQADRGESEQYF. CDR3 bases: TGTGCCAGCAGCCAAGCCGACAGGGGGGAAAGCGAGCAGTACTTC.

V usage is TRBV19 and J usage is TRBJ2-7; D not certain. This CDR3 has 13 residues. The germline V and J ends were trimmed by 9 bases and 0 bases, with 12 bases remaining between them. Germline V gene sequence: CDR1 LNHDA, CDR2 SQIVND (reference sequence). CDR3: CAREFWSSYEQYV. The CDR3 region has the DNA TGTGCCAGAGAGTTCTGGAGCTCCTACGAGCAGTACGTC.

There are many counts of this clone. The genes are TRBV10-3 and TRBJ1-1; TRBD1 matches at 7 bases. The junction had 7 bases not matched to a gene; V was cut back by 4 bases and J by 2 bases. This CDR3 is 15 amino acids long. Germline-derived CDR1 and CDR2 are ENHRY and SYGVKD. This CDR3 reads CAISGRDRTNTEAFF. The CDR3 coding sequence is TGTGCCATCAGTGGGAGGGACAGAACAAACACTGAAGCTTTCTTT.

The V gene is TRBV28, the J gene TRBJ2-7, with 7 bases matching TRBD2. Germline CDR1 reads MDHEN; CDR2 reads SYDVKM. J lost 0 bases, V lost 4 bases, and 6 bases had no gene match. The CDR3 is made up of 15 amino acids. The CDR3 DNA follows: TGTGCCAGCAGTTCCCCCGGGAGGAGCTCCTACGAGCAGTACTTC. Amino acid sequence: CASSSPGRSSYEQYF. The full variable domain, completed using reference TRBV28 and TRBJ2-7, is DVKVTQSSRYLVKRTGEKVFLECVQDMDHENMFWYRQDPGLGLRLIYFSYDVKMKEKGDIPEGYSVSREKKERFSLILESASTNQTSMYLCASSSPGRSSYEQYFGPGTRLTVT.

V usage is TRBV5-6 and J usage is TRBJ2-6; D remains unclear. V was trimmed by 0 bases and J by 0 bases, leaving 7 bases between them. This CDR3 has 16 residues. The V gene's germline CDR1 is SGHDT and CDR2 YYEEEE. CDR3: CASSLVRSSGANVLTF. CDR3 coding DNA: TGTGCCAGCAGCTTGGTACGGTCCTCTGGGGCCAACGTCCTGACTTTC.

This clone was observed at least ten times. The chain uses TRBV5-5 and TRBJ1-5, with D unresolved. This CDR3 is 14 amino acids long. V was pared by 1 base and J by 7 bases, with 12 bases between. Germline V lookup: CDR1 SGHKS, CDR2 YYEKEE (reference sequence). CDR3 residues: CASSLTSGGQPQHF. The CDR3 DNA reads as TGTGCCAGCAGCTTGACCTCAGGAGGACAGCCCCAGCATTTT. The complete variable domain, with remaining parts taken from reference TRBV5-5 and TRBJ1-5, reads DAGVTQSPTHLIKTRGQQVTLRCSPISGHKSVSWYQQVLGQGPQFIFQYYEKEERGRGNFPDRFSARQFPNYSSELNVNALLLGDSALYLCASSLTSGGQPQHFGDGTRLSIL.

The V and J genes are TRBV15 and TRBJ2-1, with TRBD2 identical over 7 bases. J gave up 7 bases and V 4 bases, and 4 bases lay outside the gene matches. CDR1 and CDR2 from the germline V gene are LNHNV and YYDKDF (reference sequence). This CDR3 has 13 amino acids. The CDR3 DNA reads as TGTGCCACCAGCACGCGGGAGTCTAATGAGCAGTTCTTC. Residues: CATSTRESNEQFF.

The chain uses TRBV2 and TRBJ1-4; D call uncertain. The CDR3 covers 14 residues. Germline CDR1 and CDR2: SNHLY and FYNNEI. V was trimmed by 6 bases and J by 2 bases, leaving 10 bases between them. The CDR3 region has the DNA TGTGCCAGCAGCCTCTTGGAGACTAATGAAAAACTGTTTTTT. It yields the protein CASSLLETNEKLFF.

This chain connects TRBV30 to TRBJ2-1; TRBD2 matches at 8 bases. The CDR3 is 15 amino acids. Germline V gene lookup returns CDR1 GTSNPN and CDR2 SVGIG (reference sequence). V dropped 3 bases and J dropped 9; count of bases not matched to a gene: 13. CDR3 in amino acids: CAWRFPTSEVGEQFF. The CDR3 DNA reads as TGTGCCTGGAGGTTCCCGACTAGCGAAGTCGGTGAGCAGTTCTTC.

The CDR3 is CASSLGTGGYTF. The DNA for the CDR3 is TGTGCCAGCAGCTTGGGGACAGGCGGCTACACCTTC. The chain employs TRBV5-4 and TRBJ1-2, with 7 positions matching TRBD1. The CDR3 extends over 12 amino acids. Germline CDR1 SGHNT, CDR2 YYREEE (reference sequence). The V gene end was trimmed by 0 bases and the J gene end by 8 bases; junction bases not matched to a gene: 1.

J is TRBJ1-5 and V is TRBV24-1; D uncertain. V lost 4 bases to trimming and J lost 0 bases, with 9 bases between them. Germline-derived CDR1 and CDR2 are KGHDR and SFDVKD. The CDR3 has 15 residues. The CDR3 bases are TGTGCCACCAGTGAGGCGGGGTATAGCAATCAGCCCCAGCATTTT. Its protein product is CATSEAGYSNQPQHF.

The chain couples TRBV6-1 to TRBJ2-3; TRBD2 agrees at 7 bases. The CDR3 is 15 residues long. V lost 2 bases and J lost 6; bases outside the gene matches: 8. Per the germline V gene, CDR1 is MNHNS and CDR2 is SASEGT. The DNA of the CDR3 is TGTGCCAGCAGTGAAAATTTGCGGGGGACGGATACGCAGTATTTT. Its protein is CASSENLRGTDTQYF.

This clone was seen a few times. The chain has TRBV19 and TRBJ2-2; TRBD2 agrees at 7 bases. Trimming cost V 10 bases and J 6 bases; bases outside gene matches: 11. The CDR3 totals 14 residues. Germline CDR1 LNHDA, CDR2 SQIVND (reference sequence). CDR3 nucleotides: TGTGCCACCGAGGCGGGGAGGGTGGCCGGGGAGCTGTTTTTT. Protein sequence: CATEAGRVAGELFF.